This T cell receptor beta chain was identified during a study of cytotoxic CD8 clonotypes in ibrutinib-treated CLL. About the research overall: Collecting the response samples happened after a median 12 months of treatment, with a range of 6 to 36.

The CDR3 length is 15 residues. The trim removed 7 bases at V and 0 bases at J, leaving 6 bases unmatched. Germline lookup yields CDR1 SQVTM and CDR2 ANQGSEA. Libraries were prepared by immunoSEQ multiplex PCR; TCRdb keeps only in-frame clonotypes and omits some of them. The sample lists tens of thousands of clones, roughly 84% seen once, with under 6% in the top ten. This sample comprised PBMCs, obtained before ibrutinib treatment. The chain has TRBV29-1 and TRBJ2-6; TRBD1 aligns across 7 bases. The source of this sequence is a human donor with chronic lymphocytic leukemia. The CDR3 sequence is CSAATGYSGANVLTF. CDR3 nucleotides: TGCAGCGCGGCGACAGGGTACTCTGGGGCCAACGTCCTGACTTTC.